This record covers a single T cell receptor (beta chain). Its specificity is unknown. A much bigger clone sits one base away, suggesting this may be a read error. The sample belongs to a study of molecular identifiers for immune sequencing clone quantification. Study results and limitations: Jurkat TCR RNA that was spiked in from one cell was reportedly detectable among approximately 900,000 naive cells. In CMV-specific effectors, clones above 20 copies held over 98% of molecules; naive, under 1%.

Naive CD8 T cells were FACS-sorted by CD8+CD4-CCR7+CD45RA+ markers. Germline CDR1 and CDR2: MNHNY and SVGAGI (reference sequence). This CDR3 has 17 residues. Methods described previously, with TCR primers listed, were used for bulk TCR libraries. TCRdb re-called the PCR reads through MiXCR, storing one row per CDR3 protein. This sample has hundreds of thousands of distinct CDR3 sequences, with 25% found just once. This clonotype was obtained from a human donor in good health. Some libraries in this study had Jurkat cell RNA spiked in. Sequenced sample: naive CD8+ T cells from blood, with Jurkat cell RNA spiked in. As for subset: FACS-sorted CD8+CD4-CCR7+CD45RA+ naive T cells. The chain employs TRBV6-6 and TRBJ2-3; 7 positions agree with TRBD2. CDR3 sequence reads: CASTNPGLRIYTDTRYF. DNA for the CDR3: TGTGCCAGCACCAACCCGGGACTACGCATTTACACAGATACGCGGTATTTT.